The 8 T cell receptor beta chains below were found in one sample sequenced in a study of T cell responses to AZD1222 COVID-19 vaccine. TCRdb's table, derived via immunoSEQ multiplex PCR, lists solely in-frame clones and lacks some. The sample lists about 150,000 clones, more than 85% occurring once. Sequencing used peripheral blood, obtained on day 0 of AZD1222 vaccination. These TCRs come from an adult in good health.

This chain links TRBV18 with TRBJ2-3; either TRBD1 or TRBD2 may fit D (6 bases each). CDR3 length: 19 amino acids. The germline CDR1 and CDR2 sequences are KGHSH and LQKENI. V lost 3 bases to trimming and J lost 0 bases, with 22 bases between them. The CDR3 loop is CASSPRRSGAATSTDTQYF. The DNA of the CDR3 is TGTGCCAGCTCACCTCGCCGTTCGGGGGCAGCCACTAGCACAGATACGCAGTATTTT. The full variable domain, completed using reference TRBV18 and TRBJ2-3, is NAGVMQNPRHLVRRRGQEARLRCSPMKGHSHVYWYRQLPEEGLKFMVYLQKENIIDESGMPKERFSAEFPKEGPSILRIQQVVRGDSAAYFCASSPRRSGAATSTDTQYFGPGTRLTVL.

The genes are TRBV10-2 and TRBJ2-3; a weak D match, TRBD1 (5 bases). CDR3 length equals 14 residues. Trimming left V 6 bases short and J 2 bases short, with 12 bases between. Per germline, CDR1 WSHSY and CDR2 SAAADI. The CDR3 reads CASSQGLDTDTQYF. The DNA of the CDR3 is TGCGCCAGCAGCCAGGGCTTAGACACAGATACGCAGTATTTT.

The chain couples TRBV3-1 (or the pseudogene TRBV3-2) to TRBJ1-2; unclear D gene. V shed 0 bases and J shed 3 bases, with 11 bases lying between them. The V gene's germline CDR1 is LGHDT and CDR2 YNNKEL (reference sequence). This CDR3 is built from 15 residues. CDR3 bases: TGTGCCAGCAGCCAAGACATGGCACCTGACTATGGCTACACCTTC. Translated: CASSQDMAPDYGYTF.

The V and J genes are TRBV28 and TRBJ2-7, with D perhaps matching TRBD1 (6 bases). This CDR3 is 12 amino acids long. V shed 6 bases and J shed 3 bases, with 9 bases lying between them. Germline CDR1 reads MDHEN; CDR2 reads SYDVKM. The CDR3 sequence: CASRTGVYEQYF. CDR3 in DNA: TGTGCCAGCAGGACAGGTGTCTACGAGCAGTACTTC.

The chain links TRBV7-6 to TRBJ1-1; no firm D call. Trimming pared 0 bases from V and 3 bases from J, leaving 11 bases between. There are 15 residues in the CDR3. Germline assignment: CDR1 SGHVS and CDR2 FNYEAQ. CDR3 in amino acids: CASSLAPQSYTEAFF. The DNA for the CDR3 is TGTGCCAGCAGCTTAGCGCCTCAGAGCTACACTGAAGCTTTCTTT.

The gene calls are TRBV6-5 and TRBJ2-2, with TRBD1 matching 10 bases. The junction had 4 bases not matched to a gene; V was cut back by 6 bases and J by 6 bases. Germline V gene lookup returns CDR1 MNHEY and CDR2 SVGAGI. CDR3 size: 14 residues. The CDR3 protein is CASRDRGFPGELFF. The CDR3 bases are TGTGCCAGCAGGGACAGGGGGTTCCCCGGGGAGCTGTTTTTT.

The genes are TRBV5-4 and TRBJ2-4; 7 nucleotides line up with TRBD1. J lost 12 bases, V lost 4 bases, and 10 bases had no gene match. The germline gives CDR1 SGHNT, CDR2 YYREEE (reference sequence). The CDR3 is 13 amino acids. This CDR3 reads CASSRDSQGTQYF. CDR3 nucleotide sequence: TGTGCCAGCAGCCGGGACAGCCAGGGGACTCAGTACTTC.

The rearrangement uses TRBV5-5 and TRBJ1-5; the D gene is possibly TRBD1 (6 bases). The length of the CDR3 is 14 residues. Trimming stripped 3 bases from V and 4 bases from J, with 11 bases between. The germline gives CDR1 SGHKS, CDR2 YYEKEE (reference sequence). CDR3 in DNA: TGTGCCAGCAGCTCCCGGGACATAAATCAGCCCCAGCATTTT. It is translated as CASSSRDINQPQHF.